What follows is one TCR beta chain and its context. Antigen unknown. This sample was taken from a study of T cells in localized non-small cell lung cancer. With 7 bases removed from V and 8 bases from J, the gap between germline ends came to 14 bases. The CDR3 has 13 amino acids. Per germline, CDR1 LNHDA and CDR2 SQIVND (reference sequence). Study conclusions and caveats: Uninvolved adjacent lung showed peak T cell clonality, exceeding tumor. Adjacent lung held a median around 58 of the top 100 tumor clones.

Assay: immunoSEQ multiplex PCR; the TCRdb copy retains only in-frame clones and omits some. The profile shows some 21,000 clones, 75% to 95% of them singletons. Specimen: peripheral blood, collected before any cancer treatment. The source is a male donor aged 60 or over with stage I squamous cell lung carcinoma. The chain uses TRBV19 and TRBJ1-4; TRBD1 might be the D (5 bases). The CDR3 bases are TGTGCCAGTACCCCCAGGGTAGGAGAAAAACTGTTTTTT. Translation gives CASTPRVGEKLFF.